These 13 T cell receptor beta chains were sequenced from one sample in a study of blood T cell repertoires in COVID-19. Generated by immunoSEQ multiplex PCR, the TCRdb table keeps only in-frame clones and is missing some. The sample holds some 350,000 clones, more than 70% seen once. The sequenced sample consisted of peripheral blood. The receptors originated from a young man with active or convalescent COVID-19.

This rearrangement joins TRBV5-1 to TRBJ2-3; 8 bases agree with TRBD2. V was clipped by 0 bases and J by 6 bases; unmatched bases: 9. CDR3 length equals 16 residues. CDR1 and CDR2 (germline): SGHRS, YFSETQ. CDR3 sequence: CASSLETSGAGDTQYF. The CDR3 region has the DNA TGCGCCAGCAGCTTGGAAACTAGCGGCGCAGGTGATACGCAGTATTTT.

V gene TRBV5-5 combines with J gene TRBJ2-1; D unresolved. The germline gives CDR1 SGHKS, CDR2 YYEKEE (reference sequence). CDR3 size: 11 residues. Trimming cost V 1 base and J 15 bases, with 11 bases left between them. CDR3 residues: CASSLSLEGFF. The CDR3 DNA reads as TGTGCCAGCAGCTTGTCTCTAGAAGGGTTCTTC.

This CDR3 reads CASSLNRGDYGYTF. CDR3 bases: TGTGCCAGCAGCTTAAACAGGGGAGACTATGGCTACACCTTC. The chain couples TRBV7-9 to TRBJ1-2; 7 bases fit TRBD1. This CDR3 has 14 residues. Germline CDR1 reads SEHNR; CDR2 reads FQNEAQ (reference sequence). V lost 2 bases to trimming and J lost 3 bases; unmatched junction nucleotides: 3.

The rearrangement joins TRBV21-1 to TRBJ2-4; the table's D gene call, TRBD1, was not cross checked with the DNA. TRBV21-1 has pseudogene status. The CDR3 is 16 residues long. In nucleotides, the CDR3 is TGTGCCAGCAGCAAAGTTCCAGGGGGCCTCAAAAACATTCAGTACTTC. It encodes CASSKVPGGLKNIQYF.

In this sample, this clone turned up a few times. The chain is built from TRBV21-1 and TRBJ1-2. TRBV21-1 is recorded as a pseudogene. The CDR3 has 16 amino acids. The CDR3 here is CASRPFKSLLDYGYTF. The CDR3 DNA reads TGTGCCAGCAGGCCTTTTAAGTCACTCCTCGACTATGGCTACACCTTC.

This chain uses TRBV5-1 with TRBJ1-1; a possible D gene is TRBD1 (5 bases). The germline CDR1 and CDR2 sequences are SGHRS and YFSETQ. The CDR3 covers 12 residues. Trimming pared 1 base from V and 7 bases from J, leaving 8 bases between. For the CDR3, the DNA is TGCGCCAGCAGCTTGCGGGGGGGTGAAGCTTTCTTT. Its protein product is CASSLRGGEAFF.

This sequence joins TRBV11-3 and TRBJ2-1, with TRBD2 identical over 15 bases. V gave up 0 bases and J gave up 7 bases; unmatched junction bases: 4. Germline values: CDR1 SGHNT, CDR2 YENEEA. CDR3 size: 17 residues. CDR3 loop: CASSLEGTSGRRNEQFF. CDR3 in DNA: TGTGCCAGCAGCTTAGAAGGGACTAGCGGGAGGAGGAATGAGCAGTTCTTC.

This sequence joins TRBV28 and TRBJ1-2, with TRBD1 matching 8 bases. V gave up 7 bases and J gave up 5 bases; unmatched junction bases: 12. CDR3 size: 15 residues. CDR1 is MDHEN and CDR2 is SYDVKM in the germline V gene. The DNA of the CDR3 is TGTGCCAGCAAGGGACAGGCGACGGAGGGATATGGCTACACCTTC. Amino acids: CASKGQATEGYGYTF.

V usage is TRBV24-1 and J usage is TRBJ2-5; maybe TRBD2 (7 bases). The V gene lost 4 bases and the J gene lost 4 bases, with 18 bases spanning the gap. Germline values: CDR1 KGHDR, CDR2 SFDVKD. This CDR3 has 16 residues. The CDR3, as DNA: TGTGCCACCAGTGACAGCAGCAGGGGAGGGGGAGAGACCCAGTACTTC. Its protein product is CATSDSSRGGGETQYF.

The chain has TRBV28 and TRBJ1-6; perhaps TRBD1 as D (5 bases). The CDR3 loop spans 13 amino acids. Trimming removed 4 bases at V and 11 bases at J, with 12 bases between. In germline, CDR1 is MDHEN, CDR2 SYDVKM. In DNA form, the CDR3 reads TGTGCCAGCAGTTATGACAGCACCACACCCCTCCACTTT. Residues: CASSYDSTTPLHF.

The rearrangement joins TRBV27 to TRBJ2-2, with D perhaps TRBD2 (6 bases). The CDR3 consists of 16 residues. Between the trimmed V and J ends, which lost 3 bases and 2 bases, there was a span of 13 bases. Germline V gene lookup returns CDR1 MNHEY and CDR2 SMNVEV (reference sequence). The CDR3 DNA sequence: TGTGCCAGCAGTTTTTACGGGACTCCCAACACCGGGGAGCTGTTTTTT. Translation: CASSFYGTPNTGELFF.

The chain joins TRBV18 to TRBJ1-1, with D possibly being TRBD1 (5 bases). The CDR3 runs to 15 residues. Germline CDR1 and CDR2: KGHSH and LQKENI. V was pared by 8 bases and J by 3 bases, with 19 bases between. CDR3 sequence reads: CASHLRRDGDTEAFF. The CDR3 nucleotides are TGTGCCAGCCATCTGCGGAGGGACGGGGACACTGAAGCTTTCTTT.

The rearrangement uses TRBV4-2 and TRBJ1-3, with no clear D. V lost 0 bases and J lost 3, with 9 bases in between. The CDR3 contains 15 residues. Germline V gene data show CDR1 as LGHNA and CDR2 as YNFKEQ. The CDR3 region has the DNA TGTGCCAGCAGCCAAGAGGGGAGGAATGGAAACACCATATATTTT. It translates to CASSQEGRNGNTIYF.